This is a list of T cell receptor beta chains from one sample in a study of T cell responses to AZD1222 COVID-19 vaccine. Produced via immunoSEQ multiplex PCR; TCRdb's table is partial and in-frame only. The sample lists 90,000 to 120,000 clones; about 89% were seen once. The specimen was peripheral blood, collected on day 0 of AZD1222 vaccination. These receptors were obtained from an adult in good health. Each CDR3 is given with its conserved first and last residue. Fields, in order: J gene, V gene, D gene, clone size, CDR3 DNA, CDR3 protein. D genes are given only for firm matches. Clone size is shown for a subset of rows, as once, few, many or a class of expanded clone.

TRBJ2-7,TRBV10-1,NA,NA,TGCGCCAGCAGTCGAGACTGGGGGTCCGAGCAGTACTTC,CASSRDWGSEQYF
TRBJ1-5,TRBV19,NA,NA,TGTGCCAGTACCCAATTTTCGGACACCCCCGTGCCCCAGCATTTT,CASTQFSDTPVPQHF
TRBJ1-1,TRBV6-2/TRBV6-3,NA,NA,TGTGCCAGCAGTTACTCAGGAACAGGTACTGAAGCTTTCTTT,CASSYSGTGTEAFF
TRBJ2-1,TRBV5-1,NA,NA,TGCGCCAGCAGCTTGGCAGTGGACTCAACTTACAATGAGCAGTTCTTC,CASSLAVDSTYNEQFF
TRBJ1-5,TRBV6-5,NA,NA,TGTGCCAGCGGGGGGCAATATAGCAATCAGCCCCAGCATTTT,CASGGQYSNQPQHF
TRBJ2-3,TRBV11-3,NA,NA,TGTGCCAGCAGCCTGACCGGGACCCGCACAGATACGCAGTATTTT,CASSLTGTRTDTQYF
TRBJ1-3,TRBV5-4,NA,once,TGTGCCAGCAGCCAGGACCGTAGCTCTGGAAACACCATATATTTT,CASSQDRSSGNTIYF
TRBJ1-3,TRBV5-1,NA,NA,TGCGCCAGCAGCTACCAACAGAACTCTGGAAACACCATATATTTT,CASSYQQNSGNTIYF
TRBJ2-7,TRBV7-2,NA,NA,TGTGCCAGCAGCTTACTAAGGATTTCAACCTACGAGCAGTACTTC,CASSLLRISTYEQYF
TRBJ1-2,TRBV2,TRBD1,NA,TGTGCCAGCAGTGAATCTCCCCCAGGGACAGGGGCGTCGGGCTACACCTTC,CASSESPPGTGASGYTF
TRBJ1-2,TRBV5-1,NA,NA,TGCGCCAGCAGCTTGAACCAGCCGGGCCCCTATGGCTACACCTTC,CASSLNQPGPYGYTF
TRBJ1-2,TRBV5-1,NA,NA,TGCGCCAGCAGCGACAGGTTGTTCTATGGCTACACCTTC,CASSDRLFYGYTF
TRBJ1-2,TRBV2,NA,NA,TGTGCCAGCAGACAGGGAAACTATGGCTACACCTTC,CASRQGNYGYTF
TRBJ1-5,TRBV23-1,NA,NA,TGCGCCAGCAGTCAATCGTTCACCTATTATAGCAATCAGCCCCAGCATTTT,CASSQSFTYYSNQPQHF
TRBJ2-1,TRBV7-5,NA,once,TGTGTCAGAAGCTTAGACGCGGGGGGGCCTAAATACAATGAGCAGTTCTTC,CVRSLDAGGPKYNEQFF
TRBJ2-3,TRBV7-6,NA,once,TGTGCCAGCAGCGTTAGAGGGGGCACAGATACGCAGTATTTT,CASSVRGGTDTQYF
TRBJ1-1,TRBV5-1,NA,once,TGCGCCAGCAGCCCTACAGTGGTGAACACTGAAGCTTTCTTT,CASSPTVVNTEAFF
TRBJ1-4,TRBV5-1,NA,NA,TGCGCCAGCAGCTTACAGGGCGATGCGACTAATGAAAAACTGTTTTTT,CASSLQGDATNEKLFF
TRBJ2-7,TRBV7-2,NA,NA,TGTGCCAGCAGCTTAGGAAGTGACTACGAGCAGTACTTC,CASSLGSDYEQYF
TRBJ2-7,TRBV7-2,NA,NA,TGTGCCAGCAGCCCTTCCAGGGAGATTACGGGCGAGCAGTACTTC,CASSPSREITGEQYF
TRBJ1-1,TRBV27,NA,NA,TGTGCCAGCAGTAGGGCTCGGGACACTGAAGCTTTCTTT,CASSRARDTEAFF
TRBJ2-1,TRBV29-1,NA,few,TGCAGCCCACTGGGTTCCTACAATGAGCAGTTCTTC,CSPLGSYNEQFF
TRBJ2-7,TRBV3-1/TRBV3-2,NA,few,TGTGCCAGCAGCCACGGGTCCTACAAATCCTACGAGCAGTACTTC,CASSHGSYKSYEQYF
TRBJ1-3,TRBV15,TRBD1,once,TGTGCCACCAGCAGGGGACAGGGCTCTGGAAACACCATATATTTT,CATSRGQGSGNTIYF
TRBJ1-2,TRBV7-9,NA,NA,TGTGCCAGCAGTGACGGCTATGGCTACACCTTC,CASSDGYGYTF
TRBJ1-4,TRBV10-2,TRBD1,NA,TGCGCCAGTAAAAGGACAGGGGGTCAAACCTTCAATGAAAAACTGTTTTTT,CASKRTGGQTFNEKLFF
TRBJ2-5,TRBV11-2,NA,NA,TGTGCCAGCAGCTTAGATGGGGGCCAAGAGACCCAGTACTTC,CASSLDGGQETQYF
TRBJ2-2,TRBV7-8,TRBD1,NA,TGTGCCAGCAGCTTAAGGGACAGGGGCGTCCGGGAGCTGTTTTTT,CASSLRDRGVRELFF
TRBJ1-2,TRBV4-1,NA,NA,TGCGCCAGCAGCCAGCGCGCGATAACGGAGAATCCTAACTATGGCTACACCTTC,CASSQRAITENPNYGYTF
TRBJ1-1,TRBV12-3/TRBV12-4,NA,NA,TGTGCCAGCAGCCTACAGGGGAACACTGAAGCTTTCTTT,CASSLQGNTEAFF
TRBJ1-1,TRBV27,NA,NA,TGTGCCAGCAGTTGGCGATCCCAGGGGAACACTGAAGCTTTCTTT,CASSWRSQGNTEAFF
TRBJ2-3,TRBV11-3,NA,NA,TGTGCCAGCAGCTTAGGGGACACAGATACGCAGTATTTT,CASSLGDTDTQYF
TRBJ1-1,TRBV5-6,TRBD1,NA,TGTGCCAGCAGCTTGATGATCCGGACAGGGAACACTGAAGCTTTCTTT,CASSLMIRTGNTEAFF
TRBJ2-3,TRBV7-8,NA,NA,TGTGCCAGCAGCCCAGGGGCCCAGTTGAGGACAGATACGCAGTATTTT,CASSPGAQLRTDTQYF
TRBJ1-1,TRBV7-9,NA,NA,TGTGCCAGCAGCCATTCAGCGAACACTGAAGCTTTCTTT,CASSHSANTEAFF
TRBJ2-5,TRBV5-1,NA,few,TGCGCCAGCAGCTTTTCTCCAGAACACAGGGAAGAGACCCAGTACTTC,CASSFSPEHREETQYF
TRBJ2-5,TRBV7-9,TRBD1,NA,TGTGCCAGCAGAGGGAACCGGGACAGGGGGCGGGAGACCCAGTACTTC,CASRGNRDRGRETQYF
TRBJ2-3,TRBV5-5,NA,NA,TGTGCCAGCAGCTTTGGGGTGGGACCTCTTGGGGATACGCAGTATTTT,CASSFGVGPLGDTQYF
TRBJ2-5,TRBV19,TRBD2,NA,TGTGCCAGTACCCCGGGACTAGTGGGGGCCCAAGAGACCCAGTACTTC,CASTPGLVGAQETQYF
TRBJ2-7,TRBV30,NA,NA,TGTGCCTGGAGTAGAGGTAGAGCGGTGCAGTACTTC,CAWSRGRAVQYF
TRBJ2-2,TRBV6-5,TRBD1,NA,TGTGCCAGCAGTTACGACAGGGGAAAGACCGGGGAGCTGTTTTTT,CASSYDRGKTGELFF
TRBJ1-4,TRBV21-1,NA,NA,TGTGCCAGCAGCATAGGCCTCCGGAGGGGGTCTAATGAAAAACTGTTTTTT,CASSIGLRRGSNEKLFF
TRBJ1-5,TRBV9,NA,NA,TGTGCCAGCAGCGTGGGAGGTTTCAATCAGCCCCAGCATTTT,CASSVGGFNQPQHF
TRBJ1-1,TRBV28,NA,NA,TGTGCCAGCAGTTTTATCGTGAACACTGAAGCTTTCTTT,CASSFIVNTEAFF
TRBJ1-1,TRBV6-5,NA,NA,TGTGCCAGCAGTTACTCGACACTAGGTGCCACTGAAGCTTTCTTT,CASSYSTLGATEAFF
TRBJ1-6,TRBV4-1,NA,NA,TGCGCCAGCAGCCAATCAACAGGGAGCGATAATTCACCCCTCCACTTT,CASSQSTGSDNSPLHF
TRBJ2-1,TRBV7-8,TRBD1,NA,TGTGCCAGCAGCTTGGACAGGGGGGACTACAATGAGCAGTTCTTC,CASSLDRGDYNEQFF
TRBJ2-7,TRBV27,TRBD1,few,TGTGCCAGCAGTCCTGGACAGGGGGCTTACGAGCAGTACTTC,CASSPGQGAYEQYF
TRBJ2-1,TRBV6-1,TRBD2,NA,TGTGCCAGCATTGAGGGACTAGCGGGGGGACGCTCCTACAATGAGCAGTTCTTC,CASIEGLAGGRSYNEQFF
TRBJ1-2,TRBV19,NA,NA,TGTGCCAGTAGATCCACTTTGGGGACGGACTATGGCTACACCTTC,CASRSTLGTDYGYTF
TRBJ2-3,TRBV21-1,NA,NA,TGTGCCAGCAGCAAACTGGGAGGAGGAGACTACACAGATACGCAGTATTTT,CASSKLGGGDYTDTQYF
TRBJ1-1,TRBV9,NA,NA,TGTGCCAGCAGCCCCCTAACTGAAGCTTTCTTT,CASSPLTEAFF
TRBJ2-7,TRBV20-1,NA,NA,TGCAGTGCTAGTAGGAGCGCAGAAACCTACGAGCAGTACTTC,CSASRSAETYEQYF
TRBJ1-4,TRBV27,NA,NA,TGTGCCAGCAGTTTAGACGGAGGAATTGGTGAAAAACTGTTTTTT,CASSLDGGIGEKLFF